These 21 T cell receptor beta chains were all obtained from the same sample, sequenced in a study of T cells after yellow fever vaccination. TCRdb re-derived calls from the 5' RACE reads in MiXCR, one entry per CDR3 protein. The sample shows 140,000 to 150,000 distinct CDR3 sequences, 6.6% of them seen only once. Sequenced material: CD4+ T cells sorted from PBMCs, taken 10 days after the yellow fever booster vaccination. The receptors shown here come from a man aged 25 to 40 who received the YFV17D yellow fever vaccine.

This clonotype has at least ten counts. V is TRBV7-9 and J is TRBJ2-1; 9 bases agree with TRBD1. Unmatched junction bases numbered 4, after V lost 1 base and J lost 6 bases. The CDR3 consists of 15 residues. Per germline, CDR1 SEHNR and CDR2 FQNEAQ (reference sequence). The CDR3 nucleotides are TGTGCCAGCAGCTTAGACGGGACAGGGACCAATGAGCAGTTCTTC. It specifies CASSLDGTGTNEQFF. The full variable domain, in which reference TRBV7-9 and TRBJ2-1 provide the parts outside the CDR3, is DTGVSQNPRHKITKRGQNVTFRCDPISEHNRLYWYRQTLGQGPEFLTYFQNEAQLEKSRLLSDRFSAERPKGSFSTLEIQRTEQGDSAMYLCASSLDGTGTNEQFFGPGTRLTVL.

The sample holds many counts of this clonotype. This chain uses TRBV20-1 with TRBJ2-1; D not resolved. V gave up 3 bases and J gave up 1 base, with 4 bases separating them. The CDR3 totals 12 residues. Germline CDR1 reads DFQATT; CDR2 reads SNEGSKA (reference sequence). CDR3 nucleotides: TGCAGTGCTAGGTGGTCCTACAATGAGCAGTTCTTC. This translates into CSARWSYNEQFF.

This clonotype has ten or more counts. V and J are TRBV7-2 and TRBJ2-1, with 7 bases aligning to TRBD2. CDR3 length: 17 residues. With V trimmed by 0 bases and J by 0 bases, 5 bases remained unmatched. Germline V lookup: CDR1 SGHTA, CDR2 FQGNSA. CDR3 sequence (DNA): TGTGCCAGCAGCTTAGCGGTGGCTAGCGGCTCCTACAATGAGCAGTTCTTC. This codes for CASSLAVASGSYNEQFF. The complete variable domain, with remaining parts taken from reference TRBV7-2 and TRBJ2-1, reads GAGVSQSPSNKVTEKGKDVELRCDPISGHTALYWYRQSLGQGLEFLIYFQGNSAPDKSGLPSDRFSAERTGGSVSTLTIQRTQQEDSAVYLCASSLAVASGSYNEQFFGPGTRLTVL.

This clonotype was counted at least ten times. This rearrangement joins TRBV5-1 to TRBJ1-1; D is unresolved. CDR3 size: 15 residues. CDR1 SGHRS and CDR2 YFSETQ come from the germline V gene. Trimming cost V 4 bases and J 1 base, with 14 bases left between them. The CDR3 loop is CASSPQTDPNTEAFF. Written as DNA, the CDR3 is TGCGCCAGCAGCCCTCAAACGGATCCGAACACTGAAGCTTTCTTT. Looking up the rest from reference TRBV5-1 and TRBJ1-1 gives the full variable domain: KAGVTQTPRYLIKTRGQQVTLSCSPISGHRSVSWYQQTPGQGLQFLFEYFSETQRNKGNFPGRFSGRQFSNSRSEMNVSTLELGDSALYLCASSPQTDPNTEAFFGQGTRLTVV.

The rearrangement links TRBV20-1 to TRBJ2-7; a weak D match, TRBD2 (6 bases). The germline V gene has CDR1 DFQATT and CDR2 SNEGSKA (reference sequence). CDR3 length: 14 residues. V lost 5 bases to trimming and J lost 7 bases, with 21 bases between them. CDR3 sequence: CSARQAGSRSEQYF. CDR3 nucleotides: TGCAGTGCTCGGCAGGCGGGGTCCCGAAGTGAGCAGTACTTC.

Points on this clonotype: A much more abundant neighbour one base away suggests this may be a read error. The rearrangement uses TRBV7-2 and TRBJ2-5, with D possibly matching TRBD2 (6 bases). Germline values: CDR1 SGHTA, CDR2 FQGNSA. This CDR3 is 12 amino acids long. The germline V and J ends were trimmed by 6 bases and 5 bases, with 10 bases remaining between them. The DNA of the CDR3 is TGTGCCAGCAGACGCGGGGTGGAGACCCAGTACTTC. As protein: CASRRGVETQYF.

V gene TRBV28 combines with J gene TRBJ2-7; the D gene is possibly TRBD2 (6 bases). CDR1 is MDHEN and CDR2 is SYDVKM in the germline V gene. Trimming removed 5 bases from V and 7 bases from J, with 15 bases in between. The CDR3 sequence is 13 residues long. The CDR3, as DNA: TGTGCCAGCAGTCCGGGACTCCCAGAGGAGCAGTACTTC. It is translated as CASSPGLPEEQYF.

Turning to this clonotype: Just one base apart from a much larger clone, this may be a read error. The chain carries TRBV6-1 and TRBJ2-6, with D hard to call. This CDR3 is built from 15 residues. Germline values: CDR1 MNHNS, CDR2 SASEGT. The CDR3 bases are TGTACCAGCAGTGAAGGTGGACGTCACGTCAACGTCCTGACTTTC. Its translation: CTSSEGGRHVNVLTF.

This clonotype occurred many times. The gene calls are TRBV18 and TRBJ1-1; tentative D call: TRBD1 (6 bases). CDR3 length equals 15 residues. The V gene's germline CDR1 is KGHSH and CDR2 LQKENI. The ends were cut back, 8 bases at V and 0 bases at J, with 16 bases in the middle. CDR3 bases: TGTGCCAGCCACTACACTACAGGGATGAACACTGAAGCTTTCTTT. Protein: CASHYTTGMNTEAFF.

In its sample, this clonotype was seen a few times. The chain is built from TRBV12-3 or TRBV12-4 and TRBJ1-2; D uncertain. This CDR3 region has 14 residues. The V end lost 2 bases, the J end lost 4 bases, and 11 bases lay between the germline ends. Here the CDR3 DNA reads TGTGCCAGCAGTTTACAAGGACGGAGCTATGGCTACACCTTC. Translating it yields CASSLQGRSYGYTF.

This clonotype was counted at least ten times. V usage is TRBV10-3 and J usage is TRBJ2-5; 7 bases line up with TRBD1. The CDR3 sequence is 15 residues long. The V segment lost 3 bases and the J segment 7 bases; nucleotides outside the gene matches: 11. Looked up from germline, CDR1 is ENHRY and CDR2 is SYGVKD. The CDR3 DNA is TGTGCCATCAGTGAAGGGACAGCAACATCTGGGACCCAGTACTTC. It specifies CAISEGTATSGTQYF.

This clonotype was observed a few times. This chain connects TRBV6-6 to TRBJ1-5; unclear D gene. V lost 8 bases to trimming and J lost 5 bases, with 10 bases between them. This CDR3 has 12 amino acids. Germline-derived CDR1 and CDR2 are MNHNY and SVGAGI (reference sequence). The CDR3 reads CASGRVDQPQHF. For the CDR3, the DNA is TGTGCCAGCGGACGGGTTGATCAGCCCCAGCATTTT.

The chain links TRBV7-9 to TRBJ1-2, with TRBD1 as a possible D gene (6 bases). The CDR3 totals 15 residues. From germline, CDR1 is SEHNR and CDR2 FQNEAQ (reference sequence). Trimming removed 5 bases at V and 4 bases at J, with 17 bases between. The DNA for the CDR3 is TGTGCCAGCAGCATCCTACTTACAGGGACCTATGGCTACACCTTC. Its protein is CASSILLTGTYGYTF.

The table lists this clonotype with many counts. The V gene is TRBV7-2, the J gene TRBJ2-7, with D possibly called TRBD1 or TRBD2 (5 bases each). The germline V gene has CDR1 SGHTA and CDR2 FQGNSA. The CDR3 totals 16 residues. Trimming took 3 bases from V and 0 from J, leaving 15 bases between them. CDR3 loop: CASSFTGTRSSYEQYF. DNA for the CDR3: TGTGCCAGCAGCTTCACCGGGACGCGGAGCTCCTACGAGCAGTACTTC.

This clonotype has ten or more counts. The chain joins TRBV7-2 to TRBJ2-7; D tentatively reads TRBD1 or TRBD2 (7 bases each). Trimming pared 5 bases from V and 7 bases from J, leaving 21 bases between. This CDR3 region has 15 residues. Germline V CDR1 and CDR2: SGHTA, FQGNSA. Here the CDR3 DNA reads TGTGCCAGCAGCCCCTCCCTAGCGGTCAGGGGGGAGCAGTACTTC. It translates to CASSPSLAVRGEQYF.

This clonotype was seen many times. This sequence joins TRBV5-1 and TRBJ2-7; unclear D gene. Germline V gives CDR1 SGHRS, CDR2 YFSETQ. Between the trimmed V and J ends, which lost 2 bases and 2 bases, there was a span of 14 bases. The CDR3 runs 15 residues. The CDR3: CASSLTTLSPYEQYF. Here the CDR3 DNA reads TGCGCCAGCAGCTTAACGACCCTTTCTCCCTACGAGCAGTACTTC.

The sample holds a few counts of this clonotype. The V call is TRBV6-2 or TRBV6-3, the J call TRBJ1-6; TRBD1 agrees at 8 bases. This CDR3 contains 17 residues. J was trimmed by 8 bases and V by 6 bases; bases with no gene match: 15. Germline CDR1 is MNHEY and CDR2 is SVGEGT. The CDR3 DNA reads TGTGCCAGCAGCATACGACAATCCAGGGGGCAGGATTCACCCCTCCACTTT. Amino acids: CASSIRQSRGQDSPLHF.

Comments on this clonotype: A much larger clone is a single base away; this may be a read error. V is TRBV12-3 or TRBV12-4 and J is TRBJ1-4, with D hard to call. This CDR3 spans 12 amino acids. Here the CDR3 reads CASKATNEILFF. DNA of the CDR3: TGTGCCAGCAAGGCAACTAATGAAATACTGTTTTTT.

This clonotype was found many times. The chain joins TRBV20-1 to TRBJ2-7; the D gene is possibly TRBD2 (6 bases). The V gene lost 0 bases and the J gene lost 2 bases, with 11 bases spanning the gap. In germline, CDR1 is DFQATT, CDR2 SNEGSKA (reference sequence). The length of the CDR3 is 14 residues. The CDR3 sequence: CSAREPTSPYEQYF. DNA for the CDR3: TGCAGTGCTAGAGAACCAACTAGCCCCTACGAGCAGTACTTC.

This clonotype was seen a few times. The chain has TRBV27 and TRBJ1-4; TRBD1 might be the D (6 bases). CDR1 and CDR2 from the germline V gene are MNHEY and SMNVEV (reference sequence). The germline V and J ends were trimmed by 5 bases and 8 bases, with 18 bases remaining between them. The CDR3 spans 15 residues. CDR3 in DNA: TGTGCCAGCAGTCGCGCCGGGGGGCGACAGGAAAAACTGTTTTTT. Its protein is CASSRAGGRQEKLFF. Variable domain in full (rest from reference TRBV27 and TRBJ1-4): EAQVTQNPRYLITVTGKKLTVTCSQNMNHEYMSWYRQDPGLGLRQIYYSMNVEVTDKGDVPEGYKVSRKEKRNFPLILESPSPNQTSLYFCASSRAGGRQEKLFFGSGTQLSVL.

This clonotype has a count of ten or more. As DNA, the CDR3 is TGTGCCAGCAGCGGAGGGGGGGCGGTTTCCAACGTCCTGACTTTC. This translates into CASSGGGAVSNVLTF. V usage is TRBV3-1 and J usage is TRBJ2-6, with a tentative D call TRBD2 (7 bases). Trimming stripped 5 bases from V and 8 bases from J, with 16 bases between. Germline V gives CDR1 LGHDT, CDR2 YNNKEL (reference sequence). This CDR3 region has 15 residues.